This TCR beta chain derives from a study of blood T cells in healthy people across ages. As for the study in general: Capture by template switching was about one barcoded beta molecule per two T cells. The study's findings and limits: Diversity of TCR beta per million T cells declined in a roughly linear way with age. There were more naive CD4+ cells and higher diversity in long-lived donors than in aged donors.

Aged roughly 6 to 90, donors were systemically healthy Caucasians from Russia. The CDR3 has 12 residues. The V and J ends lost 8 bases and 6 bases respectively, with 12 bases between them. The germline gives CDR1 SGHTA, CDR2 FQGTGA. Primed by a sample-barcoded 5' primer and a J-beta primer mix, a second PCR proceeded for 7 to 11 cycles. TCRdb fed the 5' RACE reads into MiXCR, producing one record per CDR3 protein. The sample lists about 1.8 million distinct CDR3 sequences, approximately 50% seen once, with less than 2.5% in the top ten. This clonotype was picked up a small number of times. Its antigen remains unknown.

The origin of this receptor is a woman in her thirties or forties in good health. The chain couples TRBV7-3 to TRBJ2-3; D unresolved. The specimen was blood. In DNA form, the CDR3 reads TGTGCCAGCGGTCTGCACGGGGATACGCAGTATTTT. It translates to CASGLHGDTQYF.